This TCR beta chain was documented in a study of T-cell memory formation after mild COVID-19. Study results and caveats: Mostly located in CM and EM were contracting CD4+ clones, with contracting CD8+ clones located in EMRA. Several responding clones turned up in pre-infection memory, indicating that cross-reactive memory may have taken part.

A 5'RACE reaction primed in the constant segment made cDNA libraries of TCR alpha and TCR beta, and these carried sample barcodes and UMIs. Each CDR3 protein gets one entry after TCRdb re-called the 5' RACE reads with MiXCR. The sample includes approximately 350,000 distinct CDR3 sequences, over 10% of them seen just once. Only a few counts were recorded for this clonotype. The antigen is unknown. Germline V gives CDR1 SGHTA, CDR2 FQGTGA. V shed 5 bases and J shed 2 bases, with 10 bases lying between them. The CDR3 covers 15 residues. This TCR derives from a man between 18 and 35 years old who had mild COVID-19 (a few samples of this study predate the infection). Cell type and time point are not known. The J gene is TRBJ2-6, the V gene TRBV7-3; D is uncertain. Sequencing was carried out using PBMCs or a T cell subset sorted from them (not recorded which). DNA for the CDR3: TGTGCCAGCAGCCTTGATGGGGCTGGGGCCAACGTCCTGACTTTC. It specifies CASSLDGAGANVLTF.